Shown below are 16 T cell receptor beta chains from a single sample sequenced in a study of regulatory T cells in long-lasting Graves disease. Time point defined: newly diagnosed GD, antithyroid drugs for less than 3 months. Preparation of the TCR library used RNA extracted from PBMCs. Arm-PCR of CDR3 regions and iRepertoire HTBI primers were the basis on which TCR beta libraries were built. Via MiXCR, TCRdb re-called the multiplex PCR reads, giving one row per CDR3 protein. The sample carries around 250,000 distinct CDR3 sequences, around 21% recorded once. The material was peripheral blood mononuclear cells (PBMCs), obtained at new diagnosis, from a patient treated with antithyroid drugs. The receptors here all came from a female donor with Graves disease.

This clonotype was seen at least ten times. The genes are TRBV5-1 and TRBJ2-7; D could derive from TRBD1 or TRBD2 (6 bases each). V lost 2 bases and J 0 bases, leaving 18 bases between the germline ends. This CDR3 comprises 17 residues. Germline loops: CDR1 SGHRS, CDR2 YFSETQ. CDR3 DNA: TGCGCCAGCAGCTTATTATCGGGGGCGGGTACCTCCTACGAGCAGTACTTC. This codes for CASSLLSGAGTSYEQYF.

This clonotype was seen more than once but under ten times. The rearrangement joins TRBV7-3 to TRBJ2-2; D is perhaps TRBD2 (6 bases). Trimming removed 5 bases at V and 2 bases at J, with 9 bases between. This CDR3 region has 14 residues. CDR1 and CDR2 (germline): SGHTA, FQGTGA. The CDR3 is CASSGGANTGELFF. The DNA for the CDR3 is TGTGCCAGCAGCGGAGGGGCCAACACCGGGGAGCTGTTTTTT.

The chain is built from TRBV20-1 and TRBJ2-1; the D gene could be TRBD1 or TRBD2 (5 bases each). The CDR3 is made up of 15 amino acids. The V end was cut by 4 bases, the J end by 4 bases, with 17 bases between. Germline CDR1 reads DFQATT; CDR2 reads SNEGSKA (reference sequence). CDR3 residues: CSATETRDPYNEQFF. As DNA, the CDR3 is TGCAGTGCTACCGAAACCCGGGACCCATACAATGAGCAGTTCTTC.

The V and J genes are TRBV7-9 and TRBJ2-6; 8 bases align to TRBD1. V lost 4 bases to trimming and J lost 4 bases; unmatched junction nucleotides: 6. Germline-derived CDR1 and CDR2 are SEHNR and FQNEAQ (reference sequence). The CDR3 spans 16 residues. The CDR3 loop reads CASSSYRGSGANVLTF. The CDR3 DNA is TGTGCCAGCAGCTCTTACAGGGGGTCCGGGGCCAACGTCCTGACTTTC.

This clonotype was seen at least ten times. This chain joins TRBV10-2 and TRBJ2-3, with D possibly TRBD1 on 6 matching bases. Trimming shortened V by 10 bases and J by 2 bases, and 13 bases separated the two germline ends. Looked up from germline, CDR1 is WSHSY and CDR2 is SAAADI. The CDR3 covers 13 residues. CDR3: CATEGTTTDTQYF. The CDR3 nucleotides are TGCGCCACGGAAGGGACAACCACAGATACGCAGTATTTT.

This clonotype was seen many times. This chain uses TRBV11-3 with TRBJ1-1; 10 bases match TRBD1. The CDR3 is 14 amino acids. Losses at the gene ends were 4 bases for V and 7 bases for J; bases not matched to a gene: 6. Germline CDR1 and CDR2: SGHNT and YENEEA. The CDR3 region has the DNA TGTGCCAGCAGCTCGGACAGGGGGGTTGGTGAAGCTTTCTTT. It is translated as CASSSDRGVGEAFF. Using reference TRBV11-3 and TRBJ1-1 for the parts outside the CDR3, the full variable domain is EAGVVQSPRYKIIEKKQPVAFWCNPISGHNTLYWYLQNLGQGPELLIRYENEEAVDDSQLPKDRFSAERLKGVDSTLKIQPAELGDSAVYLCASSSDRGVGEAFFGQGTRLTVV.

This clonotype was counted many times. CDR3 nucleotides: TGTGCCAGTAGCCCAGGAGCGGGGGGGAAGGCCGGGGAGCTGTTTTTT. Its translation: CASSPGAGGKAGELFF. The chain combines TRBV19 with TRBJ2-2; TRBD2 aligns across 10 bases. Germline assignment: CDR1 LNHDA and CDR2 SQIVND (reference sequence). After removal of 6 bases from V and 6 bases from J, the junction contained 10 bases not matched to a gene. This CDR3 region has 16 residues.

This clonotype was seen only a few times. This chain uses TRBV15 with TRBJ1-6; D may be TRBD1 (5 bases). CDR1 and CDR2 from the germline V gene are LNHNV and YYDKDF (reference sequence). The V and J ends lost 1 base and 5 bases respectively, with 12 bases between them. CDR3 length equals 16 residues. The CDR3 sequence: CATSRVVGQNNSPLHF. CDR3 nucleotide sequence: TGTGCCACCAGCAGAGTAGTAGGACAAAATAATTCACCCCTCCACTTT.

Remarks on this clonotype: A read error is possible here, since a much larger clone lies one base away. The rearrangement joins TRBV5-5 to TRBJ1-5; D not resolved. Germline loops: CDR1 SGHKS, CDR2 YYEKEE (reference sequence). The CDR3 contains 15 residues. Trimming removed 4 bases from V and 6 bases from J, with 17 bases in between. CDR3 coding DNA: TGTGCCAGCAGCCAACACTCGATCTTGAGTCAGCCCCAGCATTTT. Translation gives CASSQHSILSQPQHF.

V usage is TRBV20-1 and J usage is TRBJ1-5, with 7 bases identical to TRBD1. The germline V gene encodes CDR1 DFQATT and CDR2 SNEGSKA (reference sequence). V shed 3 bases and J 4 bases; nucleotides not matched to a gene: 6. The CDR3 runs 14 residues. The CDR3 region is CSARENRGNQPQHF. CDR3 coding DNA: TGCAGTGCTAGGGAAAACAGGGGTAATCAGCCCCAGCATTTT.

In this sample, this clonotype turned up many times. This CDR3 is CASSLFLEGSTDTQYF. For the CDR3, the DNA is TGCGCCAGCAGCTTGTTTCTGGAGGGGAGCACAGATACGCAGTATTTT. This sequence joins TRBV5-1 and TRBJ2-3, with TRBD2 as a possible D gene (6 bases). V gave up 1 base and J gave up 0 bases, with 12 bases separating them. CDR1 is SGHRS and CDR2 is YFSETQ in the germline V gene. The CDR3 has 16 amino acids. Complete variable domain (other parts from reference TRBV5-1 and TRBJ2-3): KAGVTQTPRYLIKTRGQQVTLSCSPISGHRSVSWYQQTPGQGLQFLFEYFSETQRNKGNFPGRFSGRQFSNSRSEMNVSTLELGDSALYLCASSLFLEGSTDTQYFGPGTRLTVL.

This clonotype was found many times. This chain uses TRBV10-3 with TRBJ1-3, with TRBD1 as a possible D gene (6 bases). Trimming removed 7 bases from V and 3 bases from J, with 13 bases in between. The CDR3 runs to 14 residues. Germline V CDR1 and CDR2: ENHRY, SYGVKD. The CDR3 region has the DNA TGTGCCATCAAGGGACACGCAGATGGAAACACCATATATTTT. Translating gives CAIKGHADGNTIYF.

Many counts were recorded for this clonotype. The chain joins TRBV12-3 or TRBV12-4 to TRBJ1-6; unclear D gene. V lost 6 bases and J 7 bases, leaving 7 bases between the germline ends. The CDR3 is 12 residues long. In nucleotides, the CDR3 is TGTGCCAGCAGCCCGGGGAATTCACCCCTCCACTTT. This translates into CASSPGNSPLHF.

CDR3 sequence reads: CASSGLDRVAYNEQFF. CDR3 sequence (DNA): TGTGCCAGCAGCGGTCTCGATCGGGTCGCCTACAATGAGCAGTTCTTC. V usage is TRBV9 and J usage is TRBJ2-1, with unresolved D. The V gene lost 3 bases and the J gene lost 2 bases, with 15 bases spanning the gap. This CDR3 is built from 16 residues. The germline CDR1 and CDR2 sequences are SGDLS and YYNGEE.

This clonotype has just a few counts. CDR3: CASSYFPNQPQHF. Written as DNA, the CDR3 is TGTGCCAGCAGTTATTTTCCCAATCAGCCCCAGCATTTT. This sequence joins TRBV6-9 and TRBJ1-5; the D is unclear. V was cut by 1 base and J by 3 bases, with 4 bases left in between. CDR1 is MNHGY, CDR2 SVAAGI, per germline. The CDR3 extends over 13 amino acids.

In this sample, this clonotype turned up many times. This rearrangement joins TRBV7-2 to TRBJ1-6; D perhaps matches TRBD1 (5 bases). Germline CDR1 reads SGHTA; CDR2 reads FQGNSA. The ends were cut back, 2 bases at V and 7 bases at J, with 18 bases in the middle. This CDR3 is built from 17 residues. The CDR3 protein is CASSLRGGTGSNSPLHF. As DNA, the CDR3 is TGTGCCAGCAGCTTAAGAGGCGGCACAGGATCAAATTCACCCCTCCACTTT.